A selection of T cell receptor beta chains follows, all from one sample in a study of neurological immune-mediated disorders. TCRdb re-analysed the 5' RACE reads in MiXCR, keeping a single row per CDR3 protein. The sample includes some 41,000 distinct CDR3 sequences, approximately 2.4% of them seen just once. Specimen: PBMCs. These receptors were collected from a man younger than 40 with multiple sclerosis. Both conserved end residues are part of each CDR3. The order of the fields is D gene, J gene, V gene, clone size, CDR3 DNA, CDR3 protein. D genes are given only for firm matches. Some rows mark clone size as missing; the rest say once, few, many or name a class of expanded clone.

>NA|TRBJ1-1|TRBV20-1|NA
TGCAGTGCAAAAAATGGATGGGACACTGAAGCTTTCTTT
CSAKNGWDTEAFF
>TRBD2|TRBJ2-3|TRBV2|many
TGTGCCAGCAGAGATAGCGGGAGGGCTCCAGATACGCAGTATTTT
CASRDSGRAPDTQYF
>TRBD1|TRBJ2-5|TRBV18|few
TGTGCCAGCTCCCCAGACAGGGGCAAGACCCAGTACTTC
CASSPDRGKTQYF
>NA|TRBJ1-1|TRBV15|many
TGTGCCACCAGCGGACAGTACACTGAAGCTTTCTTT
CATSGQYTEAFF
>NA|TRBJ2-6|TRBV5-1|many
TGCGCCAGCAGCTTGGGGACCCTCTCTGGGGCCAACGTCCTGACTTTC
CASSLGTLSGANVLTF
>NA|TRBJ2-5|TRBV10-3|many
TGTGCCATCAGTGAGGAAAGGTCCCAAGAGACCCAGTACTTC
CAISEERSQETQYF
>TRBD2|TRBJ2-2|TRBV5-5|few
TGTGCCAGCAGCTGGGGGGGTGACACCGGGGAGCTGTTTTTT
CASSWGGDTGELFF
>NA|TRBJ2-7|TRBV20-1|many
TGCAGTGCTAGGGGGGATTTTTTGGAGCAGTACTTC
CSARGDFLEQYF
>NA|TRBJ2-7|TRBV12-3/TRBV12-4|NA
TGTGCCAGCAGTCCGAATGAGGGGAAATCAGAGCAGTACTTC
CASSPNEGKSEQYF
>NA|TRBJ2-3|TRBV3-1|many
TGTGCCAGCAGCCAAGGGAGGATTTACACAGATACGCAGTATTTT
CASSQGRIYTDTQYF
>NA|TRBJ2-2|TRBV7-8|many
TGTGCCAGCAGCTATACGGGGCGGGTGTACACCGGGGAGCTGTTTTTT
CASSYTGRVYTGELFF
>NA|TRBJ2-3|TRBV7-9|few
TGTGCCATCCCGAAGGGAGATACGCAGTATTTT
CAIPKGDTQYF
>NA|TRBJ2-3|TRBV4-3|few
TGCGCCAGCAGCCAAGATACAGGAATCACAGATACGCAGTATTTT
CASSQDTGITDTQYF
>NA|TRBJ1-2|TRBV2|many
TGTGCCAGCAGTGAAGGGTGGGGCCTGGGTGGCTACACCTTC
CASSEGWGLGGYTF
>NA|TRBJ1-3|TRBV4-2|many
TGTGCCAGCAGCCAATTAGGAGGACCCTATGGAAACACCATATATTTT
CASSQLGGPYGNTIYF
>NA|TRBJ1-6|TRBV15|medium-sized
TGTGCCACCAGCAGAGTTCGGGGGGATAATTCACCCCTCCACTTT
CATSRVRGDNSPLHF
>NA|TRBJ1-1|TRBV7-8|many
TGTGCCACCCGATTTGGTCCGTCAGGCGGCACTGAAGCTTTCTTT
CATRFGPSGGTEAFF
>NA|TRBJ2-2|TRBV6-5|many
TGTGCCAGCAGACCCCCGGGACACGCGGGCACCGGGGAGCTGTTTTTT
CASRPPGHAGTGELFF
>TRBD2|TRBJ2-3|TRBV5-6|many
TGTGCCAGCAGCTTGAGCGGGAGGAATTCAGATACGCAGTATTTT
CASSLSGRNSDTQYF
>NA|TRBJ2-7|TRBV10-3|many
TGTGCCATCAGTGACTGGACAGACAGCTACGAGCAGTACTTC
CAISDWTDSYEQYF
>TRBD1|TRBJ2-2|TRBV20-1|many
TGCAGTGCTCCAGGACAGGGGGGCGACACCGGGGAGCTGTTTTTT
CSAPGQGGDTGELFF
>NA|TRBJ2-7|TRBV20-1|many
TGCAGTGCTAGAGGGCCCGGCTCCTACGAGCAGTACTTC
CSARGPGSYEQYF
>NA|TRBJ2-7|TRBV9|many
TGTGCCAGCAGCGTAGAACCGGACGCCGTGTTTTGGCAGTACTTC
CASSVEPDAVFWQYF
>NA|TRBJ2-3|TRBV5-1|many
TGCGCCAGCAGCTTGAGGACAGATACGCAGTATTTT
CASSLRTDTQYF
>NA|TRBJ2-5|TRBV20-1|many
TGCAGTGCTAGAGGCTGGACAGAGACTCACCAAGAGACCCAGTACTTC
CSARGWTETHQETQYF
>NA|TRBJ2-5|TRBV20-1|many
TGCAGTGGTAAAATTCACCGTCTCCCGGAGGAGACCCAGTACTTC
CSGKIHRLPEETQYF
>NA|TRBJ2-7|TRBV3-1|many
TGTGCCAGCAGCCAAATTCCCTACGAGCAGTACTTC
CASSQIPYEQYF
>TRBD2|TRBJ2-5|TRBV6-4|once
TGTGCCAGCAGGTCGACTAGCGGGGGGGAAGAGACCCAGTACTTC
CASRSTSGGEETQYF
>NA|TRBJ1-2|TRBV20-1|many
TGCAGTGCTATTGAGGGAACCTATGGCTACACCTTC
CSAIEGTYGYTF
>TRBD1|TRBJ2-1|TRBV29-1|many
TGCAGCGCAGGGGGCATATACAATGAGCAGTTCTTC
CSAGGIYNEQFF
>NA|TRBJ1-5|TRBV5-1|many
TGCGCCAGCAGCTTGACAGGGATCGGACAGCCCCAGCATTTT
CASSLTGIGQPQHF
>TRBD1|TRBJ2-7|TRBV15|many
TGTGCCACCAGCAGTTATGGACAGGAAGGTTCCCACTACGAGCAGTACTTC
CATSSYGQEGSHYEQYF
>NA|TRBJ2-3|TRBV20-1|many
TGCAGTGCTAGCGGGGGGACAACAGATACGCAGTATTTT
CSASGGTTDTQYF
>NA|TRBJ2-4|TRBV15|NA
TGTGCCACCAGCAGAGATGGTCTAGCCAAAAAAATTCAGTACTTC
CATSRDGLAKKIQYF
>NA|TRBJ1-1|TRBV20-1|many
TGCAGTGCTAGAGATCGGGGGCGAGACACTGAAGCTTTCTTT
CSARDRGRDTEAFF
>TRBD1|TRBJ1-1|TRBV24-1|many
TGTGCCAAGACTCAGGAGGGGGACAGGGGGTGGACTGAAGCTTTCTTT
CAKTQEGDRGWTEAFF
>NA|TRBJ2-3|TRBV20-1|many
TGCAGTGCTAGAGATGGATGGGGGAGAAGCACAGATACGCAGTATTTT
CSARDGWGRSTDTQYF
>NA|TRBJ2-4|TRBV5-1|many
TGCGCCAGCAGCAGTCCGGGAATGGGAAACATTCAGTACTTC
CASSSPGMGNIQYF
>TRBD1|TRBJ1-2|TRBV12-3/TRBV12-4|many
TGTGCCAGCAGTGAGTGGGACAGACCCAACTATGGCTACACCTTC
CASSEWDRPNYGYTF
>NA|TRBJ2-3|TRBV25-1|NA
TGTGCCAGCAGTACAGGACCCACGAACACAGATACGCAGTATTTT
CASSTGPTNTDTQYF
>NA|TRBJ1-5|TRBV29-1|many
TGCAGCGTTGAAGTTTCTAGCAATCAGCCCCAGCATTTT
CSVEVSSNQPQHF
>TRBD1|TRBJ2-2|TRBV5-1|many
TGCGCCAGCAGCTCCGGGACAGCGGAATCCGGGGAGCTGTTTTTT
CASSSGTAESGELFF
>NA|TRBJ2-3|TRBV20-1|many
TGCAGTGCTAGAGTGAGATACAGCACAGATACGCAGTATTTT
CSARVRYSTDTQYF
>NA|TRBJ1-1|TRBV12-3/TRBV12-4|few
TGTGCCAGCAGCCCCCTCGTGGACGCTGCAGCTTTCTTT
CASSPLVDAAAFF
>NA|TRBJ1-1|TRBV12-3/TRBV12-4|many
TGTGCCAGCAGTCTCGGTTCCCGGGGCACTGAAGCTTTCTTT
CASSLGSRGTEAFF
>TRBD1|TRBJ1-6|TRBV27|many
TGTGCCAGCACCGCGGACAGGGGGAATTCACCCCTCCACTTT
CASTADRGNSPLHF
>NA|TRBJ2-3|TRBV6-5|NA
TGTGCCAGCAGTTTAGGCGAGACCACTAGCACAGATACGCAGTATTTT
CASSLGETTSTDTQYF
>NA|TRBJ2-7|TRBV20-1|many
TGCAGTGCTCCAGGGAAAGCCCCCTACGAGCAGTACTTC
CSAPGKAPYEQYF
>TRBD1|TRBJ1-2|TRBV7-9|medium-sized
TGTGCCAGCAGCTTAGTCGCCGGCTGGGACAGGGCGAGGTATGGCTACACCTTC
CASSLVAGWDRARYGYTF
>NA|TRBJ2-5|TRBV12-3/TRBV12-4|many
TGTGCCAGCAGCTCTTTTGCCTTCCAAGAGACCCAGTACTTC
CASSSFAFQETQYF
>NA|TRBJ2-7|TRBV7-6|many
TGTGCCAGCAGCCTGGATCTTGGCGAGCAGTACTTC
CASSLDLGEQYF
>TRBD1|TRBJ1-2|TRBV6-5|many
TGTGCCAGCAGTTACACAGGGGAGACTAACTATGGCTACACCTTC
CASSYTGETNYGYTF
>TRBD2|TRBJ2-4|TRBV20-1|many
TGCAGTGCTCCGACTAGCTTGGCCAAAAACATTCAGTACTTC
CSAPTSLAKNIQYF
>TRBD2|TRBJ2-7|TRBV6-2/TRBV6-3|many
TGTGCCAGCAGCTCCCTCGGACTAGCGGCTCCCTACGAGCAGTACTTC
CASSSLGLAAPYEQYF